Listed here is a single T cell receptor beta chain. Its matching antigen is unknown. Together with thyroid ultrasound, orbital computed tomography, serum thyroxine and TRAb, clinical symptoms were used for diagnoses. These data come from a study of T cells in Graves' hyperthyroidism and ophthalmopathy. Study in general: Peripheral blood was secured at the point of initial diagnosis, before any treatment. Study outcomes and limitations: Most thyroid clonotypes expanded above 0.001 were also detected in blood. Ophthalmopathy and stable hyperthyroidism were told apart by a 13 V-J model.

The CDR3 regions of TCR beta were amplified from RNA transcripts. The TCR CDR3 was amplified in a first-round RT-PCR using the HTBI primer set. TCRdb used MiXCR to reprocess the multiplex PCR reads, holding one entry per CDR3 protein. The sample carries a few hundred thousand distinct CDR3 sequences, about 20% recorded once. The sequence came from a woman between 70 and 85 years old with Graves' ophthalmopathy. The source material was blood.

CDR3 residues: CASSLVQMGAAKNIQYF. The CDR3 DNA is TGTGCCAGCAGCTTGGTTCAGATGGGGGCGGCCAAAAACATTCAGTACTTC. V is TRBV5-4 and J is TRBJ2-4; possibly TRBD1 for D (6 bases). This CDR3 spans 17 amino acids. The germline CDR1 and CDR2 sequences are SGHNT and YYREEE (reference sequence). The V and J ends lost 0 bases and 1 base respectively, with 14 bases between them.